The 9 T cell receptor beta chains given below trace back to one sample, sequenced in a study of control samples from healthy donors and cancer patients. The data were produced by immunoSEQ multiplex PCR, yet TCRdb's version contains in-frame clones alone and is incomplete. The table lists over 100,000 clones, around 88% of them singletons. The source material was blood. These receptors were collected from a man aged 35-49 years in good health.

Comments on this clone: This CDR3 is also generated by other DNA sequences in the sample. This sequence joins TRBV12-3 or TRBV12-4 and TRBJ1-6, with no clear D. Trimming stripped 3 bases from V and 7 bases from J, with 7 bases between. This CDR3 has 13 residues. The CDR3 DNA follows: TGTGCCAGCAGTTTCGGGCTGAATTCACCCCTCCACTTT. This gives the protein CASSFGLNSPLHF.

The V call is TRBV3-1 (or the pseudogene TRBV3-2), the J call TRBJ2-1; 9 nucleotides agree with TRBD2. The CDR3 has 16 residues. Germline lookup yields CDR1 LGHDT and CDR2 YNNKEL (reference sequence). Trimming took 6 bases from V and 3 from J; bases not matched to a gene: 9. CDR3 protein: CASRGTSTSFYNEQFF. CDR3 sequence (DNA): TGTGCCAGCAGGGGGACTAGCACGAGCTTCTACAATGAGCAGTTCTTC.

The chain combines TRBV4-1 with TRBJ1-5, with D hard to call. This CDR3 contains 15 residues. Germline CDR1 is MGHRA and CDR2 is YSYEKL. The V gene lost 1 base and the J gene lost 10 bases, with 17 bases spanning the gap. The CDR3 DNA sequence: TGCGCCAGCAGCCAAGCAGGAGCCCCCGATGAACCCCAGCATTTT. The encoded protein is CASSQAGAPDEPQHF.

The chain combines TRBV27 with TRBJ1-2; D gene unclear. V was cut by 8 bases and J by 6 bases, with 13 bases left in between. Germline lookup yields CDR1 MNHEY and CDR2 SMNVEV (reference sequence). The CDR3 spans 12 residues. CDR3 amino acids: CASWNHPHGYTF. CDR3 in DNA: TGTGCCAGCTGGAACCATCCTCATGGCTACACCTTC.

The gene calls are TRBV19 and TRBJ1-2, with 7 bases identical to TRBD1. Trimming at V came to 6 bases and at J to 4 bases, leaving 11 bases not matched to a gene. CDR3 size: 15 residues. The germline CDR1 and CDR2 sequences are LNHDA and SQIVND (reference sequence). CDR3 DNA: TGTGCCAGTAGGAGAAGTACCGGGACAGCCTATGGCTACACCTTC. Translating it yields CASRRSTGTAYGYTF. Supplemented by reference TRBV19 and TRBJ1-2, the full variable domain reads DGGITQSPKYLFRKEGQNVTLSCEQNLNHDAMYWYRQDPGQGLRLIYYSQIVNDFQKGDIAEGYSVSREKKESFPLTVTSAQKNPTAFYLCASRRSTGTAYGYTFGSGTRLTVV.

This chain links TRBV11-2 with TRBJ2-3; D remains unclear. Trimming took 0 bases from V and 8 from J, leaving 9 bases between them. The CDR3 length is 13 residues. Germline CDR1 reads SGHAT; CDR2 reads FQNNGV. In nucleotides, the CDR3 is TGTGCCAGCAGCTTAGAAGCCCCGGGTACGCAGTATTTT. It specifies CASSLEAPGTQYF.

The chain links TRBV9 to TRBJ1-5, with D unclear. The germline gives CDR1 SGDLS, CDR2 YYNGEE. This CDR3 contains 15 residues. V was cut by 0 bases and J by 0 bases, with 7 bases left in between. The CDR3 loop is CASSVDVYSNQPQHF. CDR3 bases: TGTGCCAGCAGCGTAGATGTCTATAGCAATCAGCCCCAGCATTTT.

The genes are TRBV6-5 and TRBJ1-4; TRBD1 might be the D (5 bases). V lost 5 bases and J lost 4, with 11 bases in between. Germline lookup yields CDR1 MNHEY and CDR2 SVGAGI. The CDR3 contains 14 residues. This CDR3 is CASSLKGLNEKLFF. For the CDR3, the DNA is TGTGCCAGCAGTCTGAAGGGGCTTAATGAAAAACTGTTTTTT.

This clone was counted a single time. The chain recombines TRBV10-3 with TRBJ1-1; D is uncertain. The ends were cut back, 7 bases at V and 11 bases at J, with 17 bases in the middle. Germline CDR1 and CDR2: ENHRY and SYGVKD. The CDR3 runs 12 residues. CDR3 DNA sequence: TGTGCCATCAAAGCCTCTAAGTCGGAGGCTTTCTTT. It translates to CAIKASKSEAFF.